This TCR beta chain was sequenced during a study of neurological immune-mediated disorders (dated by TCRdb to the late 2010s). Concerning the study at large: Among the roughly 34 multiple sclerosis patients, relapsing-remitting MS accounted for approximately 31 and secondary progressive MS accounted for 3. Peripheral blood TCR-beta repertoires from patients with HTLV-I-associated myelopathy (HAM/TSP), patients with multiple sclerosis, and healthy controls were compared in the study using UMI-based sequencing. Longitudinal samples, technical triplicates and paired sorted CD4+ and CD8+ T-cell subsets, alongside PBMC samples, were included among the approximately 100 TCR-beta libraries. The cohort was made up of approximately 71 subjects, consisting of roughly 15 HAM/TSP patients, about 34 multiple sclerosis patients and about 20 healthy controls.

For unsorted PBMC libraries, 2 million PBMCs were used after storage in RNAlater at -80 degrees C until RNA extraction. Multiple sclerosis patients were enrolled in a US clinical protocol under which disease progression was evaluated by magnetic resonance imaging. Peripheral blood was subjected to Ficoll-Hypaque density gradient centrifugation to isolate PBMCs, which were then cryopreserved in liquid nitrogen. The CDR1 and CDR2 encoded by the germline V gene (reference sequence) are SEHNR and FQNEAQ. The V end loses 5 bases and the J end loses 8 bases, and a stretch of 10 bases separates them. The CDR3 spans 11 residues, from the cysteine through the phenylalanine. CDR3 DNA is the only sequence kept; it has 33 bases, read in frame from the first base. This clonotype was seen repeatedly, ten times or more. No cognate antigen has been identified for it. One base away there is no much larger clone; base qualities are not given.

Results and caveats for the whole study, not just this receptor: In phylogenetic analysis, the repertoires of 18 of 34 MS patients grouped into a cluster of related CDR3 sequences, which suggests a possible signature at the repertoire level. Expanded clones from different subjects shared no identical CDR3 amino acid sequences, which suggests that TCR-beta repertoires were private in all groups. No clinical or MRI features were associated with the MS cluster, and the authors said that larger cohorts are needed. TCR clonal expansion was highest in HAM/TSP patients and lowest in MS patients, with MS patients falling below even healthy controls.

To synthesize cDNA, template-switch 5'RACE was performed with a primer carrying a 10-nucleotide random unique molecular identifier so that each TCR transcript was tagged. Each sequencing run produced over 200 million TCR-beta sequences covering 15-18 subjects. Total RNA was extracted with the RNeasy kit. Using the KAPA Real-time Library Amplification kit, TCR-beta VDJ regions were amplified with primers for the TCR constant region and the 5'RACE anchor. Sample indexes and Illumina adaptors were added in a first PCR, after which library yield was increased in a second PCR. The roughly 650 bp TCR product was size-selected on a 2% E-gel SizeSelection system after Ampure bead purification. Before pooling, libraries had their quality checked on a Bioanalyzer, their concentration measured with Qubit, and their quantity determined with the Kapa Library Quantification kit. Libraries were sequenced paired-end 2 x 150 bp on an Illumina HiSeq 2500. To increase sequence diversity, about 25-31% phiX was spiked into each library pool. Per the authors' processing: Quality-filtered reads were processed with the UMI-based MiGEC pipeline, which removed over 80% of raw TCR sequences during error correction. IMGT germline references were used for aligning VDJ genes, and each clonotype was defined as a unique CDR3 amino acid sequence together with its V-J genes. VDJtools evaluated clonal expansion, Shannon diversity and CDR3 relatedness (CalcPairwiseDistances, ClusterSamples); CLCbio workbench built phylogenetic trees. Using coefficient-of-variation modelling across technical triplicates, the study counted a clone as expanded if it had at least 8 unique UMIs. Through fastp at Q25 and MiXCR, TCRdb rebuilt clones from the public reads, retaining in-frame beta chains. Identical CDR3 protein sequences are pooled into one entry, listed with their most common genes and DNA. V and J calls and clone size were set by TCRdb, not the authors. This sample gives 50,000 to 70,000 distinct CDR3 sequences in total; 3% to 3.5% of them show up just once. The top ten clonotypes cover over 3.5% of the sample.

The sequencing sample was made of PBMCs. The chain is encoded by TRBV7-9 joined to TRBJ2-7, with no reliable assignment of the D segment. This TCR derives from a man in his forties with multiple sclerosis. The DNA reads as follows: TGTGCCAGCAGCCCCCAGGTGAAGCAGTACTTC. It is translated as CASSPQVKQYF.